These 27 T cell receptor beta chains were all obtained from the same sample, sequenced in a study of OX40 agonist ivuxolimab in advanced cancers. Measured with immunoSEQ multiplex PCR; TCRdb has only the in-frame clones, and not every one. The data contain 30,000 to 40,000 clones, over 85% of them seen just once; the ten biggest clones take up over 8.5%. Sequencing was performed on CD4+ or CD8+ T cells sorted from blood, taken in a trial of the OX40 agonist ivuxolimab. The receptors stem from an adult with an advanced solid tumor such as melanoma, head and neck, liver or kidney cancer.

The J gene is TRBJ1-1, the V gene TRBV6-1; D is undetermined. Looked up from germline, CDR1 is MNHNS and CDR2 is SASEGT. With 3 bases removed from V and 5 bases from J, the gap between germline ends came to 13 bases. The CDR3 runs to 14 residues. The CDR3 here is CASSDRWEGTEAFF. CDR3 DNA sequence: TGTGCCAGCAGTGACAGGTGGGAAGGGACTGAAGCTTTCTTT.

This rearrangement joins TRBV6-5 to TRBJ1-2; D perhaps matches TRBD1 (6 bases). V was cut by 8 bases and J by 6 bases, with 10 bases left in between. Germline CDR1 and CDR2: MNHEY and SVGAGI. The CDR3 spans 11 residues. The CDR3 is CASPRTDGYTF. The CDR3 nucleotides are TGTGCCAGCCCCAGGACAGATGGCTACACCTTC.

The chain carries TRBV7-8 and TRBJ2-1, with TRBD2 identical over 9 bases. Looked up from germline, CDR1 is SGHVS and CDR2 is FQNEAQ. Unmatched junction bases numbered 7, after V lost 5 bases and J lost 5 bases. This CDR3 is built from 15 residues. CDR3 region: CASSGGASGDNEQFF. In DNA form, the CDR3 reads TGTGCCAGCAGCGGGGGGGCTAGCGGGGACAATGAGCAGTTCTTC.

V usage is TRBV6-1 and J usage is TRBJ2-1; weak D call: TRBD2 (6 bases). V gave up 3 bases and J gave up 8 bases, with 14 bases separating them. CDR1 is MNHNS and CDR2 is SASEGT in the germline V gene. The CDR3 runs to 14 residues. CDR3 loop: CASSDPGGVDEQFF. In DNA form, the CDR3 reads TGTGCCAGCAGTGATCCCGGGGGTGTTGATGAGCAGTTCTTC.

The chain couples TRBV6-1 to TRBJ2-5; the D gene is possibly TRBD2 (6 bases). V was clipped by 6 bases and J by 0 bases, with 14 bases between them. Germline V gene lookup returns CDR1 MNHNS and CDR2 SASEGT. The CDR3 spans 15 residues. The CDR3 nucleotides are TGTGCCAGCAGATTCCGGGAGACAAACCAAGAGACCCAGTACTTC. Its protein is CASRFRETNQETQYF.

The CDR3 DNA follows: TGTGCCAGCACGGGACTAGCGGGAGACAATGAGCAGTTCTTC. Translating it yields CASTGLAGDNEQFF. The V call is TRBV2, the J call TRBJ2-1; TRBD2 matches at 14 bases. Looked up from germline, CDR1 is SNHLY and CDR2 is FYNNEI. The CDR3 contains 14 residues. J gave up 5 bases and V 7 bases, and 1 base lay outside the gene matches.

This rearrangement joins TRBV6-5 to TRBJ2-3; 8 bases fit TRBD2. The V and J ends lost 2 bases and 3 bases, in that order; junction bases with no gene match: 4. CDR1 is MNHEY and CDR2 is SVGAGI in the germline V gene. This CDR3 comprises 15 residues. The CDR3 loop is CASSYQAGVTDTQYF. The DNA of the CDR3 is TGTGCCAGCAGTTACCAAGCGGGAGTAACAGATACGCAGTATTTT.

The chain couples TRBV18 to TRBJ2-3; D is uncertain. CDR3 length equals 16 residues. Germline CDR1 reads KGHSH; CDR2 reads LQKENI. V lost 1 base and J lost 4, with 15 bases in between. The CDR3 DNA reads as TGTGCCAGCTCACCACAACGATTAGGTCAGGCAGATACGCAGTATTTT. It codes for CASSPQRLGQADTQYF.

The chain links TRBV7-9 to TRBJ1-2; D possibly corresponds to TRBD1 (5 bases). V lost 5 bases and J 3 bases, leaving 10 bases between the germline ends. Germline CDR1 and CDR2: SEHNR and FQNEAQ (reference sequence). The length of the CDR3 is 13 residues. The CDR3 DNA sequence: TGTGCCAGCAGCCCCGGAGGGGACTATGGCTACACCTTC. Translated: CASSPGGDYGYTF.

This chain links TRBV6-5 with TRBJ2-2; TRBD1 might be the D (6 bases). CDR1 is MNHEY and CDR2 is SVGAGI in the germline V gene. The V and J ends lost 4 bases and 9 bases respectively, with 6 bases between them. This CDR3 has 11 amino acids. As DNA, the CDR3 is TGTGCCAGCAGTTGGGGGCGGGAGCTGTTTTTT. This translates into CASSWGRELFF.

Remarks on this clone: One junction end disagrees with the germline gene, perhaps due to a read error. This chain links TRBV15 with TRBJ2-7; 9 bases match TRBD1. The CDR3 is 16 residues long. Germline values: CDR1 LNHNV, CDR2 YYDKDF (reference sequence). The chain's CDR3 is CAASRPTGTGSREQYF. CDR3 nucleotide sequence: TGTGCCGCCAGCAGACCTACCGGGACAGGGTCCCGCGAGCAGTACTTC.

The chain couples TRBV6-5 to TRBJ2-2, with TRBD2 as a possible D gene (6 bases). This CDR3 region has 15 residues. V lost 6 bases and J lost 4, with 15 bases in between. Germline V gene lookup returns CDR1 MNHEY and CDR2 SVGAGI. In DNA form, the CDR3 reads TGTGCCAGCAGGCCCCCGGGACTCCTCACCGGGGAGCTGTTTTTT. Encoded protein: CASRPPGLLTGELFF.

The chain couples TRBV19 to TRBJ2-1; a weak D match, TRBD2 (5 bases). Trimming shortened V by 11 bases and J by 6 bases, and 20 bases separated the two germline ends. Germline V gene sequence: CDR1 LNHDA, CDR2 SQIVND (reference sequence). The CDR3 covers 14 residues. As DNA, the CDR3 is TGTGCCGTCTCGAATAGCGACGGGGTCAATGAGCAGTTCTTC. It encodes CAVSNSDGVNEQFF. Full variable domain (rest looked up from reference TRBV19 and TRBJ2-1): DGGITQSPKYLFRKEGQNVTLSCEQNLNHDAMYWYRQDPGQGLRLIYYSQIVNDFQKGDIAEGYSVSREKKESFPLTVTSAQKNPTAFYLCAVSNSDGVNEQFFGPGTRLTVL.

The sample holds a few counts of this clone. The chain links TRBV30 to TRBJ1-5; D is uncertain. The CDR3 totals 13 residues. CDR1 GTSNPN and CDR2 SVGIG come from the germline V gene (reference sequence). V lost 1 base to trimming and J lost 2 bases, with 6 bases between them. CDR3 in amino acids: CAWSEVRNQPQHF. CDR3 DNA sequence: TGTGCCTGGAGTGAAGTGCGCAATCAGCCCCAGCATTTT.

The chain is built from TRBV11-3 and TRBJ1-1; 8 positions agree with TRBD1. The length of the CDR3 is 14 residues. Unmatched junction bases numbered 5, after V lost 3 bases and J lost 5 bases. Germline V gives CDR1 SGHNT, CDR2 YENEEA. In DNA, the CDR3 is TGTGCCAGCAGCTTTAACAGGGGGTATACTGAAGCTTTCTTT. This translates into CASSFNRGYTEAFF.

Note on this clone: The junction does not match germline at one end; this may be a read error. This chain connects TRBV28 to TRBJ1-5; the D gene is possibly TRBD1 (6 bases). The CDR3 spans 11 residues. Per germline, CDR1 MDHEN and CDR2 SYDVKM. The CDR3 nucleotides are TGCTCCGTAGGGGGAAATCAGCCCCAGCATTTT. Protein product: CSVGGNQPQHF. Combining the CDR3 with reference TRBV28 and TRBJ1-5 gives the whole variable domain DVKVTQSSRYLVKRTGEKVFLECVQDMDHENMFWYRQDPGLGLRLIYFSYDVKMKEKGDIPEGYSVSREKKERFSLILESASTNQTSMYLCSVGGNQPQHFGDGTRLSIL.

Only one count was recorded for this clone. The chain links TRBV25-1 to TRBJ2-5; maybe TRBD1 (6 bases). This CDR3 region has 12 residues. Germline V gives CDR1 MGHDK, CDR2 SYGVNS. V gave up 10 bases and J gave up 7 bases, with 16 bases separating them. The CDR3, as DNA: TGTGCCATCAAGGGGGTTTGGGGGACCCAGTACTTC. It yields the protein CAIKGVWGTQYF.

With respect to this clone: The identical CDR3 is also encoded by other nucleotide sequences in the sample. The chain has TRBV30 and TRBJ2-5, with no clear D. Trimming stripped 0 bases from V and 0 bases from J, with 5 bases between. This CDR3 contains 13 residues. Per the germline V gene, CDR1 is GTSNPN and CDR2 is SVGIG (reference sequence). CDR3 coding DNA: TGTGCCTGGAGTGTGACCTACCAAGAGACCCAGTACTTC. Amino acids: CAWSVTYQETQYF.

The chain has TRBV2 and TRBJ2-3, with D tentatively TRBD1 (6 bases). The V end lost 6 bases, the J end lost 6 bases, and 19 bases lay between the germline ends. The V gene's germline CDR1 is SNHLY and CDR2 FYNNEI. The CDR3 has 15 residues. CDR3 in amino acids: CASRTGPLASDTQYF. CDR3 nucleotides: TGTGCCAGCAGGACAGGACCCTTGGCGTCGGATACGCAGTATTTT.

Of note for this clone: One end of the junction does not line up with germline, which may come from a read error. The chain recombines TRBV7-7 with TRBJ2-5; D may be TRBD1 (7 bases). CDR1 and CDR2 (germline): SSHAT, FNYEAQ (reference sequence). The CDR3 is made up of 15 amino acids. The CDR3 bases are TGTGCTAGCAGCTCCAGGGGGGTAACGGGGGAGACCCAGTACTTC. Its translation: CASSSRGVTGETQYF.

The chain has TRBV18 and TRBJ1-1, with TRBD1 as a possible D gene (5 bases). This CDR3 has 13 residues. In germline, CDR1 is KGHSH, CDR2 LQKENI. V shed 6 bases and J shed 4 bases, with 12 bases lying between them. The CDR3 region is CASSSDGGTEAFF. In DNA, the CDR3 is TGTGCCAGCTCTTCCGATGGGGGCACTGAAGCTTTCTTT.

The chain links TRBV6-7 to TRBJ2-7; a weak D match, TRBD1 (6 bases). TRBV6-7 is reported as an ORF; its role is uncertain. The CDR3 length is 15 residues. V lost 0 bases, J lost 4 bases, and 13 bases lay in between. Here the CDR3 reads CASSYSVQGEYEQYF. CDR3 DNA sequence: TGTGCCAGCAGTTACTCGGTACAGGGTGAGTACGAGCAGTACTTC.

V is TRBV15 and J is TRBJ2-2; D tentatively reads TRBD1 or TRBD2 (5 bases each). V dropped 1 base and J dropped 5 bases, with 11 bases sitting between them. The CDR3 loop spans 15 amino acids. Germline V lookup: CDR1 LNHNV, CDR2 YYDKDF (reference sequence). Here the CDR3 DNA reads TGTGCCACCAGCAGAGCCGGGACGTATACCGGGGAGCTGTTTTTT. Protein sequence: CATSRAGTYTGELFF.

The genes are TRBV28 and TRBJ2-7; 8 nucleotides agree with TRBD2. The V gene's germline CDR1 is MDHEN and CDR2 SYDVKM. The length of the CDR3 is 16 residues. Losses at the gene ends were 4 bases for V and 2 bases for J; bases not matched to a gene: 10. The CDR3 region is CASSSAREVTTYEQYF. Written as DNA, the CDR3 is TGTGCCAGCAGTTCGGCGCGGGAGGTCACTACCTACGAGCAGTACTTC.

V and J are TRBV5-1 and TRBJ1-2, with D possibly TRBD1 on 6 matching bases. There are 15 residues in the CDR3. Germline V gene sequence: CDR1 SGHRS, CDR2 YFSETQ. Deletions cut 3 bases from V and 5 bases from J, with 17 bases between. The CDR3 loop is CASSSGQPGAYGYTF. DNA of the CDR3: TGCGCCAGCAGCTCTGGACAGCCAGGGGCTTATGGCTACACCTTC.

This chain links TRBV21-1 with TRBJ2-3; the table's D call of TRBD1 was not tested on the DNA. TRBV21-1 is a documented pseudogene. The CDR3 totals 18 residues. CDR3 amino acids: CPKTRQETPSPFTDTQYF. The CDR3 coding sequence is TGTCCCAAAACCAGACAGGAGACCCCATCCCCATTCACAGATACGCAGTATTTT.

The chain has TRBV19 and TRBJ1-2; D is unclear. The CDR3 runs 15 residues. Trimming shortened V by 7 bases and J by 7 bases, and 22 bases separated the two germline ends. Per the germline V gene, CDR1 is LNHDA and CDR2 is SQIVND (reference sequence). In DNA form, the CDR3 reads TGTGCCAGTACCCTGAAGCCGGGCAGAACAAGTGGCTACACCTTC. It yields the protein CASTLKPGRTSGYTF.